These 10 T cell receptor beta chains came from one sample sequenced in a study of T cells in Graves' hyperthyroidism and ophthalmopathy. The TCR beta CDR3 regions underwent amplification using RNA transcripts as the source. The HTBI primer set drove a first-round RT-PCR of the TCR CDR3. Via MiXCR, TCRdb re-called the multiplex PCR reads, giving one row per CDR3 protein. The repertoire holds some 92,000 distinct CDR3 sequences, with roughly 39% as singletons. Sequenced sample: peripheral blood or thyroid tissue (not recorded which). The origin of the receptors is a woman in her 30s with Graves' hyperthyroidism.

In its sample, this clonotype was seen many times. J is TRBJ1-1 and V is TRBV5-6; 8 bases are shared with TRBD1. The V and J ends lost 5 bases and 10 bases, in that order; junction bases with no gene match: 7. The CDR3 extends over 12 amino acids. Looked up from germline, CDR1 is SGHDT and CDR2 is YYEEEE. The CDR3 loop is CASSFLDRGAFF. CDR3 nucleotide sequence: TGTGCCAGCAGTTTTCTTGACAGGGGAGCTTTCTTT.

The table lists this clonotype with many counts. The chain has TRBV28 and TRBJ2-7; D ambiguous. The V end was cut by 5 bases, the J end by 0 bases, with 20 bases between. The CDR3 totals 17 residues. Germline V CDR1 and CDR2: MDHEN, SYDVKM. The CDR3: CASSTPLGSRLSYEQYF. The CDR3 nucleotides read TGTGCCAGCAGTACTCCCCTCGGTTCGAGACTCTCCTACGAGCAGTACTTC.

The chain carries TRBV28 and TRBJ1-2, with D perhaps TRBD1 (5 bases). Germline-derived CDR1 and CDR2 are MDHEN and SYDVKM. V gave up 7 bases and J gave up 0 bases, with 9 bases separating them. The CDR3 is made up of 13 amino acids. The CDR3 loop reads CASNDSANYGYTF. The CDR3 DNA is TGTGCCAGCAATGACAGCGCTAACTATGGCTACACCTTC.

This clonotype was recorded a few times. The chain carries TRBV30 and TRBJ1-3; D unresolved. Trimming shortened V by 0 bases and J by 4 bases, and 4 bases separated the two germline ends. Germline V gives CDR1 GTSNPN, CDR2 SVGIG (reference sequence). This CDR3 has 12 amino acids. CDR3 bases: TGTGCCTGGAGTGTAGTGGGAAACACCATATATTTT. Translation: CAWSVVGNTIYF.

Concerning this clonotype itself: The junction and the germline gene differ at one end; a read error may be behind it. The rearrangement uses TRBV7-9 and TRBJ1-6; D gene uncertain. CDR1 SEHNR and CDR2 FQNEAQ come from the germline V gene (reference sequence). The CDR3 is made up of 13 amino acids. The CDR3 protein is CVSGLDLGALVHF. CDR3 in DNA: TGTGTCAGCGGCCTAGACTTAGGAGCCCTGGTCCACTTT.

Concerning this clonotype: The junction departs from germline at one end; a sequencing error may be responsible. The chain has TRBV10-3 and TRBJ1-2; D ambiguous. The germline CDR1 and CDR2 sequences are ENHRY and SYGVKD. The CDR3 extends over 13 amino acids. The CDR3 loop is CAISENPRPGYTF. DNA for the CDR3: TGTGCCATCAGTGAGAACCCGCGGCCCGGCTACACCTTT.

This clonotype was picked up many times. V and J are TRBV2 and TRBJ1-4; D is unresolved. Trimming pared 3 bases from V and 8 bases from J, leaving 7 bases between. Germline-derived CDR1 and CDR2 are SNHLY and FYNNEI. The CDR3 extends over 12 amino acids. The CDR3 sequence is CASSDHSEKLFF. Written as DNA, the CDR3 is TGTGCCAGCAGTGACCATTCCGAAAAACTGTTTTTT.

This clonotype was detected ten times or more. This chain connects TRBV5-1 to TRBJ2-7; tentative D call: TRBD1 (8 bases). Germline-derived CDR1 and CDR2 are SGHRS and YFSETQ. The V and J ends lost 3 bases and 5 bases respectively, with 18 bases between them. CDR3 length: 15 amino acids. The CDR3, as DNA: TGCGCCAGCAGCTCCGACAGGGGAGGGAGAAACGAGCAGTACTTC. This translates into CASSSDRGGRNEQYF.

Worth noting for this clonotype: Sequence at one end of the junction differs from germline and may be a read error. In nucleotides, the CDR3 is TGTGCCAGCAACACCGGGGGGGCTTGGAACGCTGAAGCTTTCTTT. Its translation: CASNTGGAWNAEAFF. This chain joins TRBV11-1 and TRBJ1-1; a weak D match, TRBD1 (6 bases). CDR1 is SGHAT and CDR2 is FQDESV in the germline V gene (reference sequence). The CDR3 extends over 15 amino acids. The full variable domain, rest sourced from reference TRBV11-1 and TRBJ1-1, is EAEVAQSPRYKITEKSQAVAFWCDPISGHATLYWYRQILGQGPELLVQFQDESVVDDSQLPKDRFSAERLKGVDSTLKIQPAELGDSAMYLCASNTGGAWNAEAFFGQGTRLTVV.

This sequence joins TRBV5-1 and TRBJ2-5; tentative D call: TRBD1 (6 bases). Trimming stripped 3 bases from V and 5 bases from J, with 8 bases between. The CDR3 consists of 12 residues. Germline CDR1 SGHRS, CDR2 YFSETQ. The CDR3 sequence: CASSYDRETQYF. CDR3 nucleotides: TGCGCCAGCAGCTACGACAGGGAGACCCAGTACTTC.